The rows below give T cell receptor beta chains drawn from one sample of a study of T cell repertoires in cytomegalovirus infection. These receptors' antigens are unknown. TCRdb passed the reads through MiXCR, listing each CDR3 protein once. The repertoire has approximately 590,000 distinct CDR3 sequences, approximately 40% of them found once; the top ten carry more than 40%. This specimen was cultured PBMCs, taken from culture after CMV antigen stimulation. The receptor source for this set is a human donor in good health (CMV status not recorded). Some clones in this sample may be carry-over from other donors' samples. The CDR3 runs from the conserved cysteine through the conserved F or W. Fields, in order: V gene, CDR3 length, CDR3 protein.

TRBV7-2 | 16 | CASSLVRQGGTDTQYF
TRBV6-1 | 14 | CASSEERLTYGYTF
TRBV12-3/TRBV12-4 | 12 | CASSSLVRGYTF
TRBV7-2 | 13 | CASGVRGNQPQHF
TRBV19 | 15 | CASSTLGRGDNEQFF
TRBV7-9 | 17 | CASSSFSGGAYTDTQYF
TRBV27 | 17 | CASSLGGPVISYNEQFF
TRBV11-2 | 12 | CASSLKGDTQYF
TRBV7-2 | 16 | CASSLGLGADTDTQYF
TRBV7-8 | 13 | CASSLALTGRVFF
TRBV7-8 | 14 | CASSLSYQGDTIYF
TRBV4-2 | 16 | CASSQGEGANTGELFF
TRBV5-4 | 14 | CASSLMTGDDEAFF
TRBV12-3/TRBV12-4 | 14 | CASSLVVGNQPQHF
TRBV3-1 | 14 | CASSHRGGEETQYF
TRBV12-3/TRBV12-4 | 12 | CASSPLGQPQHF
TRBV4-1 | 17 | CASGAGRFSGRNSPLHF
TRBV7-2 | 16 | CASSRQWLGSGNTIYF
TRBV24-1 | 18 | CATSDSPDRGHGGNTIYF
TRBV27 | 15 | CASSPYRGGNQPQHF
TRBV7-9 | 18 | CASSFLLGRRGRADTQYF
TRBV7-2 | 15 | CASSQTGGAYNEQFF
TRBV12-3/TRBV12-4 | 11 | CASSSRREQYF
TRBV12-3/TRBV12-4 | 13 | CASGVALYNEQFF
TRBV7-2 | 14 | CASKTGLSSYGYTF
TRBV11-1 | 14 | CASSPGEAGGELFF
TRBV7-2 | 17 | CASSLDPGGRVSYEQYF
TRBV27 | 15 | CASSSQGARRYEQYF
TRBV7-2 | 19 | CASSFMGLAGKSSYNEQFF
TRBV11-2 | 12 | CAAGGLGETQYF
TRBV7-6 | 15 | CASSSTSGRINEQFF
TRBV19 | 14 | CASSIREWSDEQFF
TRBV19 | 13 | CASARASNQPQHF
TRBV16 | 14 | CASSPSWQSYGYTF
TRBV7-9 | 13 | CASSGSTGHEQFF
TRBV7-2 | 14 | CASSLVGPSDTQYF
TRBV20-1 | 11 | CSAQGGSEQYF
TRBV5-6 | 18 | CASSASHGGGEGNQPQHF
TRBV5-4 | 14 | CASTLDSLYNEQFF
TRBV6-1 | 15 | CASSDNHLIVEKLFF
TRBV7-2 | 16 | CASSYSRAPGANVLTF
TRBV3-1 | 14 | CASSPRTDANEQFF
TRBV3-1 | 17 | CASSQDLTSGSSDTQYF
TRBV5-4 | 16 | CASSADRRGLGTEAFF
TRBV6-2/TRBV6-3 | 13 | CASSYRWLDEQYF
TRBV4-1 | 19 | CASSQSPVAGGPSTDTQYF
TRBV7-6 | 14 | CASSQYPGNEKLFF
TRBV4-3 | 14 | CASSQDRGTDEQFF
TRBV11-2 | 14 | CASSLIGVPYGQYF